This T cell receptor beta chain was sequenced for a study of T cells in Graves' hyperthyroidism and ophthalmopathy. Template material for amplifying TCR beta CDR3 regions consisted of RNA transcripts. Using the HTBI primer set, a first-round RT-PCR was run on the TCR CDR3. TCRdb reprocessed the multiplex PCR reads with MiXCR, giving one entry per CDR3 protein. This sample carries fewer than 750,000 distinct CDR3 sequences, over 12% of them seen once, and the ten largest clones take about 4.5%. V was cut by 4 bases and J by 3 bases, with 19 bases left in between. This CDR3 region has 17 residues. CDR1 is MNHEY and CDR2 is SVGAGI in the germline V gene.

This sequence originates from a woman aged 40 to 50 with Graves' ophthalmopathy. Input material: blood. The chain recombines TRBV6-5 with TRBJ1-5; unclear D gene. The CDR3 DNA reads TGTGCCAGCAGTTCCTCTACCGCGTTTTCCTCCAATCAGCCCCAGCATTTT. It encodes CASSSSTAFSSNQPQHF.